This TCR beta chain was sequenced for a study of blood T cells in healthy people across ages. The study's findings and limits: Among long-lived donors, naive CD4+ cells were more numerous and diversity higher than in aged donors.

There are 13 residues in the CDR3. Germline CDR1 SQVTM, CDR2 ANQGSEA. V trimming: 7 bases; J trimming: 11 bases; junction bases outside the gene matches: 14. For the second PCR, which ran for roughly 6 to 12 cycles, a sample-barcoded 5' primer and a J-beta primer mix were used. A single record per CDR3 protein comes from TCRdb applying MiXCR to the 5' RACE reads. Of hundreds of thousands of distinct CDR3 sequences in the sample, about 52% were seen once. Aged about 6 to 90, donors were systemically healthy Caucasians from Russia. Worth noting for this clonotype: Its antigen is undetermined.

Sequences were obtained from blood. The chain is built from TRBV29-1 and TRBJ2-5, with 9 bases that match TRBD1. This receptor was identified in an older woman in good health. The CDR3 region is CSAPGTGRNEQYF. The CDR3 DNA reads TGCAGCGCCCCCGGGACAGGGAGGAATGAGCAGTACTTC.